The 31 T cell receptor beta chains below were found in one sample sequenced in a study of OX40 agonist ivuxolimab in advanced cancers. Sequenced by immunoSEQ multiplex PCR; TCRdb stores in-frame clones only, minus some. There are 30,000 to 35,000 clones in the sample; roughly 90% occur only once, and under 45% lies in the top ten. Material: CD4+ or CD8+ T cells sorted from blood, obtained in a trial of the OX40 agonist ivuxolimab. The receptors shown here come from an adult with an advanced solid tumor such as melanoma, head and neck, liver or kidney cancer.

The chain couples TRBV4-1 to TRBJ1-2, with D maybe TRBD1 (5 bases). Trimming shortened V by 0 bases and J by 4 bases, and 15 bases separated the two germline ends. There are 16 residues in the CDR3. Germline CDR1 reads MGHRA; CDR2 reads YSYEKL. The CDR3 loop is CASSQDLTGLPYGYTF. CDR3 sequence (DNA): TGCGCCAGCAGCCAAGATTTAACAGGACTACCCTATGGCTACACCTTC.

This sequence joins TRBV19 and TRBJ2-1; tentative D call: TRBD2 (6 bases). Germline loops: CDR1 LNHDA, CDR2 SQIVND (reference sequence). Trimming removed 3 bases at V and 0 bases at J, with 15 bases between. The CDR3 consists of 17 residues. The CDR3 spells CASSIVGGAISYNEQFF. CDR3 nucleotide sequence: TGTGCCAGTAGTATTGTGGGCGGGGCGATCTCCTACAATGAGCAGTTCTTC.

The gene calls are TRBV27 and TRBJ1-5; no firm D call. The CDR3 totals 12 residues. Germline V gene sequence: CDR1 MNHEY, CDR2 SMNVEV (reference sequence). V was shortened by 3 bases and J by 4 bases, with 4 bases between the two germline ends. Here the CDR3 DNA reads TGTGCCAGCAGTTTCTGGAATCAGCCCCAGCATTTT. Its translation: CASSFWNQPQHF.

The chain joins TRBV10-3 to TRBJ1-5; TRBD1 matches 11 bases. V was clipped by 4 bases and J by 4 bases; unmatched bases: 3. This CDR3 region has 15 residues. Germline V lookup: CDR1 ENHRY, CDR2 SYGVKD. Written as DNA, the CDR3 is TGTGCCATCAGTGTCGGGACAGGGGGTAATCAGCCCCAGCATTTT. Encoded protein: CAISVGTGGNQPQHF.

The V and J genes are TRBV6-5 and TRBJ2-3; D tentatively reads TRBD1 or TRBD2 (5 bases each). The CDR3 extends over 14 amino acids. Germline assignment: CDR1 MNHEY and CDR2 SVGAGI. The germline V and J ends were trimmed by 2 bases and 3 bases, with 9 bases remaining between them. The CDR3 nucleotides read TGTGCCAGCAGTTACGGGTGGGGGACAGATACGCAGTATTTT. Protein: CASSYGWGTDTQYF.

The rearrangement joins TRBV13 to TRBJ2-1; 7 nucleotides match TRBD1. Trimming took 5 bases from V and 0 from J; bases not matched to a gene: 4. The germline CDR1 and CDR2 sequences are PRHDT and FYEKMQ (reference sequence). This CDR3 has 15 amino acids. CDR3 coding DNA: TGTGCCAGCAGCCTTCGACAGGGCTCCTACAATGAGCAGTTCTTC. It is translated as CASSLRQGSYNEQFF.

The chain combines TRBV7-2 with TRBJ2-1, with D possibly being TRBD2 (6 bases). Germline-derived CDR1 and CDR2 are SGHTA and FQGNSA. The V end lost 1 base, the J end lost 1 base, and 11 bases lay between the germline ends. The CDR3 extends over 16 amino acids. The CDR3 coding sequence is TGTGCCAGCAGCTTAGGTCTAGCGTTGTCCTACAATGAGCAGTTCTTC. Protein product: CASSLGLALSYNEQFF.

The chain combines TRBV28 with TRBJ1-5; 10 bases fit TRBD1. CDR3 size: 17 residues. Trimming removed 6 bases from V and 0 bases from J; junction bases left unmatched: 8. Germline-derived CDR1 and CDR2 are MDHEN and SYDVKM. CDR3 coding DNA: TGTGCCAGCAGCCGGGACAGGGGTGTTGGTAGCAATCAGCCCCAGCATTTT. Its translation is CASSRDRGVGSNQPQHF.

The chain couples TRBV25-1 to TRBJ2-2; D is unresolved. Germline-derived CDR1 and CDR2 are MGHDK and SYGVNS. The CDR3 contains 13 residues. V shed 7 bases and J shed 3 bases, with 9 bases lying between them. This CDR3 is CASNSPDTGELFF. CDR3 coding DNA: TGTGCCAGCAATTCACCAGACACCGGGGAGCTGTTTTTT.

The chain employs TRBV6-1 and TRBJ2-7, with TRBD1 identical over 7 bases. CDR1 is MNHNS, CDR2 SASEGT, per germline. The CDR3 is made up of 15 amino acids. The junction had 7 bases not matched to a gene; V was cut back by 4 bases and J by 1 base. CDR3 coding DNA: TGTGCCAGCAGTGCCCCCCTGACAGGGTCCTACGAGCAGTACTTC. Translation: CASSAPLTGSYEQYF.

This chain connects TRBV9 to TRBJ1-2, with TRBD1 matching over 7 bases. Per germline, CDR1 SGDLS and CDR2 YYNGEE. The CDR3 covers 15 residues. The V gene end was trimmed by 3 bases and the J gene end by 6 bases; junction bases not matched to a gene: 11. The CDR3 sequence: CASSGQGLGVDGYTF. In DNA, the CDR3 is TGTGCCAGCAGCGGACAGGGTCTAGGGGTGGATGGCTACACCTTC.

This clone was detected once. The J gene is TRBJ2-2, the V gene TRBV7-9, with D tentatively TRBD2 (5 bases). This CDR3 has 14 residues. Germline V gene lookup returns CDR1 SEHNR and CDR2 FQNEAQ (reference sequence). V dropped 5 bases and J dropped 4 bases, with 11 bases sitting between them. The CDR3 spells CASSETGGTGELFF. The CDR3, as DNA: TGTGCCAGCAGCGAAACTGGAGGCACCGGGGAGCTGTTTTTT.

The chain joins TRBV7-8 to TRBJ1-1; unclear D gene. The germline CDR1 and CDR2 sequences are SGHVS and FQNEAQ. The CDR3 extends over 15 amino acids. Between the trimmed V and J ends, which lost 7 bases and 11 bases, there was a span of 26 bases. CDR3 DNA sequence: TGTGCCAGCAACTCTGAATCGAGTGGCATATTCGGGGCTTTCTTT. Its protein product is CASNSESSGIFGAFF.

The rearrangement joins TRBV6-1 to TRBJ2-5; TRBD1 might be the D (6 bases). The germline V gene encodes CDR1 MNHNS and CDR2 SASEGT. This CDR3 comprises 16 residues. With 3 bases removed from V and 0 bases from J, the gap between germline ends came to 14 bases. The CDR3 nucleotides read TGTGCCAGCAGTGATGGGACACGACCGTACCAAGAGACCCAGTACTTC. Its translation: CASSDGTRPYQETQYF.

The chain carries TRBV19 and TRBJ2-3; 7 bases agree with TRBD2. This CDR3 is built from 17 residues. Germline V gene sequence: CDR1 LNHDA, CDR2 SQIVND (reference sequence). Trimming at V came to 3 bases and at J to 3 bases, leaving 12 bases not matched to a gene. The chain's CDR3 is CASSIGGAGEQTDTQYF. The CDR3 nucleotides are TGTGCCAGTAGTATTGGAGGTGCGGGGGAACAGACAGATACGCAGTATTTT.

The CDR3: CASFATTGGGYTF. CDR3 nucleotide sequence: TGTGCCAGCTTTGCAACGACCGGGGGGGGCTACACCTTC. The V and J genes are TRBV6-6 and TRBJ1-2; D perhaps matches TRBD1 (5 bases). Looked up from germline, CDR1 is MNHNY and CDR2 is SVGAGI (reference sequence). The V end was cut by 8 bases, the J end by 8 bases, with 18 bases between. The CDR3 extends over 13 amino acids.

The genes are TRBV29-1 and TRBJ2-7, with D possibly TRBD1 on 6 matching bases. V lost 4 bases, J lost 2 bases, and 18 bases lay in between. Germline V CDR1 and CDR2: SQVTM, ANQGSEA. The CDR3 is 15 amino acids. CDR3 region: CSVGGGRGHPYEQYF. The CDR3 DNA sequence: TGCAGCGTTGGCGGTGGCAGGGGTCATCCCTACGAGCAGTACTTC.

The chain employs TRBV27 and TRBJ2-1; 10 nucleotides line up with TRBD2. CDR3 size: 16 residues. Unmatched junction bases numbered 14, after V lost 5 bases and J lost 10 bases. Germline V lookup: CDR1 MNHEY, CDR2 SMNVEV (reference sequence). The CDR3 here is CASSPLLAGDEREQFF. The DNA for the CDR3 is TGTGCCAGCAGTCCGCTTCTAGCGGGAGACGAAAGGGAGCAGTTCTTC.

This sequence joins TRBV5-4 and TRBJ2-1; 7 bases agree with TRBD1. The CDR3 runs 14 residues. V shed 4 bases and J 4 bases; nucleotides not matched to a gene: 5. Germline CDR1 and CDR2: SGHNT and YYREEE (reference sequence). The CDR3: CASSHSDRYNEQFF. Written as DNA, the CDR3 is TGTGCCAGCAGCCACTCGGACAGGTACAATGAGCAGTTCTTC.

The V and J genes are TRBV6-5 and TRBJ2-7; 10 positions agree with TRBD2. Germline V CDR1 and CDR2: MNHEY, SVGAGI. This CDR3 has 16 residues. J was trimmed by 5 bases and V by 0 bases; bases with no gene match: 7. The CDR3 here is CASSYSGSGGVDEQYF. The CDR3 DNA follows: TGTGCCAGCAGTTACTCGGGAAGCGGGGGGGTTGACGAGCAGTACTTC.

The V and J genes are TRBV4-2 and TRBJ2-5; possibly TRBD1 or TRBD2 for D (5 bases each). Germline CDR1 reads LGHNA; CDR2 reads YNFKEQ. The CDR3 spans 14 residues. Trimming shortened V by 0 bases and J by 3 bases, and 8 bases separated the two germline ends. The CDR3 DNA reads TGTGCCAGCAGCCAAGATTGGGGGAAAGAGACCCAGTACTTC. Its protein is CASSQDWGKETQYF.

The V and J genes are TRBV19 and TRBJ1-1; D remains unclear. In germline, CDR1 is LNHDA, CDR2 SQIVND (reference sequence). This CDR3 has 13 amino acids. Trimming left V 3 bases short and J 5 bases short, with 10 bases between. This CDR3 is CASSIWAGTEAFF. CDR3 DNA: TGTGCCAGTAGTATTTGGGCAGGAACTGAAGCTTTCTTT.

The chain employs TRBV27 and TRBJ2-7; possibly TRBD2 for D (5 bases). Germline CDR1 and CDR2: MNHEY and SMNVEV (reference sequence). The CDR3 is 14 residues long. V was shortened by 5 bases and J by 4 bases, with 15 bases between the two germline ends. The CDR3 DNA follows: TGTGCCAGCAGTCCCTCTGGGAGATGGTACGAGCAGTACTTC. Protein: CASSPSGRWYEQYF.

The J gene is TRBJ2-1, the V gene TRBV9; 7 bases fit TRBD2. The germline CDR1 and CDR2 sequences are SGDLS and YYNGEE. The CDR3 totals 18 residues. J gave up 0 bases and V 2 bases, and 11 bases lay outside the gene matches. DNA for the CDR3: TGTGCCAGCAGCGTCCGCTCTTCTAGCGGAAGCTCCTACAATGAGCAGTTCTTC. This gives the protein CASSVRSSSGSSYNEQFF.

The chain employs TRBV6-6 and TRBJ1-4; no reliable D call. V was clipped by 6 bases and J by 4 bases, with 18 bases between them. CDR3 length: 16 residues. CDR1 and CDR2 (germline): MNHNY, SVGAGI (reference sequence). This chain's CDR3 is CASRPTPTVRNEKLFF. As DNA, the CDR3 is TGTGCCAGCAGACCGACGCCGACGGTGCGTAATGAAAAACTGTTTTTT.

The chain employs TRBV30 and TRBJ2-7; a possible D gene is TRBD1 (6 bases). The CDR3 extends over 16 amino acids. The V gene's germline CDR1 is GTSNPN and CDR2 SVGIG (reference sequence). Trimming took 1 base from V and 3 from J, leaving 19 bases between them. Here the CDR3 reads CAWSATMHAQGYEQYF. The CDR3, as DNA: TGTGCCTGGAGTGCTACAATGCACGCACAGGGCTACGAGCAGTACTTC.

The chain carries TRBV7-2 and TRBJ1-1, with D perhaps TRBD1 (5 bases). The germline V gene encodes CDR1 SGHTA and CDR2 FQGNSA. This CDR3 spans 15 amino acids. V gave up 1 base and J gave up 0 bases, with 9 bases separating them. The CDR3 is CASSLDGGVNTEAFF. The CDR3 DNA reads as TGTGCCAGCAGCTTAGATGGGGGTGTGAACACTGAAGCTTTCTTT.

The J gene is TRBJ2-7, the V gene TRBV27; 7 nucleotides agree with TRBD1. This CDR3 is 16 amino acids long. The V gene's germline CDR1 is MNHEY and CDR2 SMNVEV (reference sequence). The V gene end was trimmed by 4 bases and the J gene end by 5 bases; junction bases not matched to a gene: 14. CDR3 DNA: TGTGCCAGCAGTTATAGGAAGGACAGGCTTTCCCACGAGCAGTACTTC. This translates into CASSYRKDRLSHEQYF.

This clone has a single count. The J gene is TRBJ2-3, the V gene TRBV9; D uncertain. This CDR3 comprises 13 residues. Trimming left V 4 bases short and J 2 bases short, with 8 bases between. Germline V gene sequence: CDR1 SGDLS, CDR2 YYNGEE. The CDR3 reads CASSPPNTDTQYF. Written as DNA, the CDR3 is TGTGCCAGCAGCCCCCCCAACACAGATACGCAGTATTTT. Based on the CDR3 plus reference TRBV9 and TRBJ2-3, the full variable domain is DSGVTQTPKHLITATGQRVTLRCSPRSGDLSVYWYQQSLDQGLQFLIQYYNGEERAKGNILERFSAQQFPDLHSELNLSSLELGDSALYFCASSPPNTDTQYFGPGTRLTVL.

The gene calls are TRBV13 and TRBJ2-1, with TRBD2 matching 11 bases. Germline CDR1 and CDR2: PRHDT and FYEKMQ (reference sequence). The V gene end was trimmed by 5 bases and the J gene end by 3 bases; junction bases not matched to a gene: 6. The CDR3 length is 16 residues. CDR3 in DNA: TGTGCCAGCAGCCTAGTGGGGACTAGCGGCTACAATGAGCAGTTCTTC. Residues: CASSLVGTSGYNEQFF.

This rearrangement joins TRBV27 to TRBJ2-3; D not resolved. This CDR3 has 15 amino acids. Per the germline V gene, CDR1 is MNHEY and CDR2 is SMNVEV (reference sequence). V was cut by 6 bases and J by 0 bases, with 13 bases left in between. The CDR3 bases are TGTGCCAGCAGCCCTCCCCAGAGCAGCACAGATACGCAGTATTTT. Amino acids: CASSPPQSSTDTQYF.